This paragraph covers one T cell receptor (beta chain) sequence. Its specificity is unknown. This record comes from a study of cytomegalovirus exposure and HLA in healthy donors. Looking at the study overall: Of more than 350 genotyped donors, approximately 84% clustered with self-reported Caucasian donors.

The PCR employed 60 Vbeta primers together with 13 Jbeta primers. This table comes from immunoSEQ multiplex PCR, and its TCRdb copy is limited to in-frame clones, with some not included. Here the sample spans about 110,000 clones, roughly four fifths being singletons. The CDR3 runs to 15 residues. Germline CDR1 and CDR2: MDHEN and SYDVKM. Trimming removed 5 bases at V and 5 bases at J, with 19 bases between. Study outcomes and limitations: Equally common other TCR beta chains were less clonally expanded than HLA-associated ones, a later analysis found. The study flagged about 150 TCR beta chains as cytomegalovirus-associated.

This sequence originates from a woman aged 45-60 years in good health and CMV-seropositive. This sequence joins TRBV28 and TRBJ2-7, with a weak D call TRBD2 (5 bases). The sample taken for sequencing was PBMCs. CDR3 sequence reads: CASSGGSGYHNEQYF. The CDR3 DNA is TGTGCCAGCAGTGGAGGTTCAGGTTACCATAACGAGCAGTACTTC.